These 16 T cell receptor beta chains were sequenced from one sample in a study of blood T cell repertoires in COVID-19. TCRdb's table, derived via immunoSEQ multiplex PCR, lists solely in-frame clones and lacks some. Among roughly 42,000 clones listed, around 89% were seen once. Input material: peripheral blood. All receptors come from a man aged 25 to 45 with active or convalescent COVID-19.

This chain connects TRBV11-3 to TRBJ2-1; D may be TRBD2 (7 bases). The CDR3 covers 15 residues. Germline assignment: CDR1 SGHNT and CDR2 YENEEA. Trimming removed 5 bases at V and 6 bases at J, with 17 bases between. The CDR3 sequence is CASSKGGASGNEQFF. CDR3 nucleotides: TGTGCCAGCAGCAAGGGGGGGGCGAGCGGCAATGAGCAGTTCTTC.

The chain couples TRBV11-3 to TRBJ1-1, with 9 bases aligning to TRBD1. The CDR3 spans 15 residues. The trim removed 3 bases at V and 6 bases at J, leaving 8 bases unmatched. Germline-derived CDR1 and CDR2 are SGHNT and YENEEA. CDR3 amino acids: CASSFYRGRDAEAFF. For the CDR3, the DNA is TGTGCCAGCAGCTTTTACAGGGGGCGGGACGCTGAAGCTTTCTTT.

The rearrangement uses TRBV7-6 and TRBJ2-2; perhaps TRBD2 as D (5 bases). V was clipped by 1 base and J by 4 bases, with 16 bases between them. Germline CDR1 reads SGHVS; CDR2 reads FNYEAQ. The CDR3 consists of 17 residues. The CDR3 DNA follows: TGTGCCAGCAGCTTAGGAGCGGCGGCGCCGGGCACCGGGGAGCTGTTTTTT. Translated, it gives CASSLGAAAPGTGELFF.

The chain uses TRBV5-5 and TRBJ2-5; the match to TRBD1 covers 10 bases. CDR1 and CDR2 from the germline V gene are SGHKS and YYEKEE (reference sequence). The CDR3 loop spans 15 amino acids. V gave up 4 bases and J gave up 7 bases; unmatched junction bases: 10. CDR3 region: CASSPGTGDRGTQYF. CDR3 bases: TGTGCCAGCAGCCCAGGGACAGGGGATAGGGGGACCCAGTACTTC.

The chain carries TRBV5-4 and TRBJ2-1, with D tentatively TRBD1 (6 bases). Germline V gene data show CDR1 as SGHNT and CDR2 as YYREEE (reference sequence). The CDR3 sequence is 14 residues long. Trimming took off 0 bases at V and 6 bases at J, with 10 bases between the two ends. CDR3 DNA: TGTGCCAGCAGCTTGGTCGGACAGCGCAATGAGCAGTTCTTC. It specifies CASSLVGQRNEQFF. The entire variable domain, with the rest obtained from reference TRBV5-4 and TRBJ2-1, is as follows: ETGVTQSPTHLIKTRGQQVTLRCSSQSGHNTVSWYQQALGQGPQFIFQYYREEENGRGNFPPRFSGLQFPNYSSELNVNALELDDSALYLCASSLVGQRNEQFFGPGTRLTVL.

This sequence joins TRBV19 and TRBJ2-7, with a tentative D call TRBD1 (6 bases). Germline lookup yields CDR1 LNHDA and CDR2 SQIVND (reference sequence). The V end was cut by 1 base, the J end by 5 bases, with 12 bases between. CDR3 length: 14 amino acids. The CDR3 DNA reads TGTGCCAGTAGTATAGGAGGGGGAATAAACGAGCAGTACTTC. Protein sequence: CASSIGGGINEQYF.

J is TRBJ1-1 and V is TRBV6-2 or TRBV6-3; possible D gene TRBD1, 6 bases. Germline V CDR1 and CDR2: MNHEY, SVGEGT. V was shortened by 4 bases and J by 1 base, with 7 bases between the two germline ends. The CDR3 has 13 amino acids. In DNA, the CDR3 is TGTGCCAGCAGTTGGGACACGAACACTGAAGCTTTCTTT. Encoded protein: CASSWDTNTEAFF.

Concerning this clone: This CDR3 is also generated by other DNA sequences in the sample. This chain connects TRBV28 to TRBJ1-1, with 11 bases matching TRBD1. The germline V gene encodes CDR1 MDHEN and CDR2 SYDVKM. The CDR3 extends over 16 amino acids. J was trimmed by 0 bases and V by 2 bases; bases with no gene match: 2. The CDR3 region is CASSLRTGGLNTEAFF. CDR3 DNA: TGTGCCAGCAGTTTAAGGACAGGGGGCCTGAACACTGAAGCTTTCTTT.

The gene calls are TRBV6-5 and TRBJ2-2; possibly TRBD2 for D (6 bases). CDR1 is MNHEY and CDR2 is SVGAGI in the germline V gene. V shed 2 bases and J shed 3 bases, with 10 bases lying between them. CDR3 length: 15 residues. CDR3 DNA: TGTGCCAGCAGTTACGCGGGAAGACACACCGGGGAGCTGTTTTTT. This translates into CASSYAGRHTGELFF.

This sequence joins TRBV2 and TRBJ1-6; unclear D gene. V lost 7 bases and J lost 5, with 6 bases in between. CDR1 is SNHLY, CDR2 FYNNEI, per germline. The CDR3 contains 12 residues. CDR3 nucleotides: TGTGCCAGCAAGCGAGATAATTCACCCCTCCACTTT. It specifies CASKRDNSPLHF.

The genes are TRBV19 and TRBJ2-5; TRBD2 matches 10 bases. The germline gives CDR1 LNHDA, CDR2 SQIVND (reference sequence). The CDR3 loop spans 16 amino acids. V was clipped by 7 bases and J by 4 bases; unmatched bases: 12. This chain's CDR3 is CASTTSGAGGLETQYF. The CDR3 bases are TGTGCCAGTACCACTTCGGGAGCGGGAGGGTTAGAGACCCAGTACTTC. Combining the CDR3 with reference TRBV19 and TRBJ2-5 gives the whole variable domain DGGITQSPKYLFRKEGQNVTLSCEQNLNHDAMYWYRQDPGQGLRLIYYSQIVNDFQKGDIAEGYSVSREKKESFPLTVTSAQKNPTAFYLCASTTSGAGGLETQYFGPGTRLLVL.

V and J are TRBV5-1 and TRBJ2-2; perhaps TRBD2 as D (6 bases). With 3 bases removed from V and 7 bases from J, the gap between germline ends came to 13 bases. This CDR3 is 14 amino acids long. Germline CDR1 is SGHRS and CDR2 is YFSETQ. The CDR3 bases are TGCGCCAGCAGCTCCCGTGCGGGGAACGGGGAGCTGTTTTTT. Amino acid sequence: CASSSRAGNGELFF.

This clone was seen once. The rearrangement links TRBV19 to TRBJ2-5; 7 nucleotides match TRBD1. The trim removed 5 bases at V and 4 bases at J, leaving 4 bases unmatched. Germline loops: CDR1 LNHDA, CDR2 SQIVND (reference sequence). CDR3 length: 13 residues. CDR3 sequence (DNA): TGTGCCAGTAGTGACGACAGGGTAGAGACCCAGTACTTC. Translating it yields CASSDDRVETQYF.

In regard to this clone: Other DNA sequences in the sample encode the same CDR3. This chain links TRBV6-5 with TRBJ1-2; 10 bases line up with TRBD1. The CDR3 spans 16 residues. The V gene's germline CDR1 is MNHEY and CDR2 SVGAGI. The V segment lost 1 base and the J segment 4 bases; nucleotides outside the gene matches: 6. The CDR3 here is CASSYLRTGGSYGYTF. The DNA for the CDR3 is TGTGCCAGCAGTTACTTAAGGACAGGGGGGAGCTATGGCTACACCTTC.

The chain uses TRBV5-1 and TRBJ1-1; D ambiguous. Germline V gene data show CDR1 as SGHRS and CDR2 as YFSETQ. Trimming took 1 base from V and 4 from J, leaving 17 bases between them. This CDR3 is 16 amino acids long. The CDR3 spells CASSLFPMTRATEAFF. The DNA for the CDR3 is TGCGCCAGCAGCTTGTTTCCCATGACGCGGGCCACTGAAGCTTTCTTT.

This sequence joins TRBV19 and TRBJ1-1; possibly TRBD1 for D (5 bases). This CDR3 spans 12 amino acids. The germline V gene has CDR1 LNHDA and CDR2 SQIVND (reference sequence). Trimming removed 4 bases at V and 11 bases at J, with 14 bases between. DNA of the CDR3: TGTGCCAGTAGTACGACAGAAAAAGTGGCTTTCTTT. Translated, it gives CASSTTEKVAFF.